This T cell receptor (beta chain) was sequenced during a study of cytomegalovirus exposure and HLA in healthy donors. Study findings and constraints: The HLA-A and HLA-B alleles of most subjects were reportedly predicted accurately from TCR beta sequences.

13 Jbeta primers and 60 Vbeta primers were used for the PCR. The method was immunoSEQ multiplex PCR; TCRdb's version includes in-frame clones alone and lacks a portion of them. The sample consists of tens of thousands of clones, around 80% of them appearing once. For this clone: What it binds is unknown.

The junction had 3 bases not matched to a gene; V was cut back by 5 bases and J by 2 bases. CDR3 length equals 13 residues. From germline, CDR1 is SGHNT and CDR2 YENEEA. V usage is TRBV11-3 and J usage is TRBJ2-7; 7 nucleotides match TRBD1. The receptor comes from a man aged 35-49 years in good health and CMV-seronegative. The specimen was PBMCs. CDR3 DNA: TGTGCCAGCAGCCCCGGGACAGCCTACGAGCAGTACTTC. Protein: CASSPGTAYEQYF.